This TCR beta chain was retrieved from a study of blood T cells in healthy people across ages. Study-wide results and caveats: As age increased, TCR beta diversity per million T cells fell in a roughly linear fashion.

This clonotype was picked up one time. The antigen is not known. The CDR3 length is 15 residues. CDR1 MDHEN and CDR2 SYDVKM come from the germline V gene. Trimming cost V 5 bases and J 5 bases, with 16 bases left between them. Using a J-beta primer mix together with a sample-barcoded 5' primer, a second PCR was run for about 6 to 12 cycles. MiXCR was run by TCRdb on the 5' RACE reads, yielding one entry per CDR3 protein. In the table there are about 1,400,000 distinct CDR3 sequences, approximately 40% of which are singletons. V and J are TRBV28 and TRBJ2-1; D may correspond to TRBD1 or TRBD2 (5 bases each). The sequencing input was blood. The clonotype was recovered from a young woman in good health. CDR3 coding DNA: TGTGCCAGCAGTCTGATCAGGGTGGGGGACAATGAGCAGTTCTTC. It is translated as CASSLIRVGDNEQFF.